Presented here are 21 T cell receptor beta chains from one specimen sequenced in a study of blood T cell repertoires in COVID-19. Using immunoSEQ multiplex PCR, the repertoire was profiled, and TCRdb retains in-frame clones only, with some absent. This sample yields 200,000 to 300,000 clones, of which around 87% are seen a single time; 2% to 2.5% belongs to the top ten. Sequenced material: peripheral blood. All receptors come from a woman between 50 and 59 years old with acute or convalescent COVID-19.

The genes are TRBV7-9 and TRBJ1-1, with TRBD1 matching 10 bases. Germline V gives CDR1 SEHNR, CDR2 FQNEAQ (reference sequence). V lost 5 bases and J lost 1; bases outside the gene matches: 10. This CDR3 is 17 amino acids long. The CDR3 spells CASSPPGQGGPNTEAFF. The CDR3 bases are TGTGCCAGCAGCCCTCCTGGACAGGGGGGCCCGAACACTGAAGCTTTCTTT. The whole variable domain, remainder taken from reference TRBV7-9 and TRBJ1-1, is DTGVSQNPRHKITKRGQNVTFRCDPISEHNRLYWYRQTLGQGPEFLTYFQNEAQLEKSRLLSDRFSAERPKGSFSTLEIQRTEQGDSAMYLCASSPPGQGGPNTEAFFGQGTRLTVV.

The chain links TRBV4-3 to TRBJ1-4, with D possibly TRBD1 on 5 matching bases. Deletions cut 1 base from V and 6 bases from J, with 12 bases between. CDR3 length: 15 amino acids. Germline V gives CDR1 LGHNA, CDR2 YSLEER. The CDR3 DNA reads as TGCGCCAGCAGCCAAGTAAAGGGGCGGCATGAAAAACTGTTTTTT. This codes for CASSQVKGRHEKLFF.

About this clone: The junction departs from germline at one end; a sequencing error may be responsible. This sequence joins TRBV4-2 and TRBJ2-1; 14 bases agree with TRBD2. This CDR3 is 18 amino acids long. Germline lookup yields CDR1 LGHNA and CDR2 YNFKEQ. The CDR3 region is CASSQAAGLAGDQHEQFF. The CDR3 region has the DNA TGTGCCAGCAGTCAAGCGGCGGGACTAGCGGGAGATCAGCATGAGCAGTTCTTC.

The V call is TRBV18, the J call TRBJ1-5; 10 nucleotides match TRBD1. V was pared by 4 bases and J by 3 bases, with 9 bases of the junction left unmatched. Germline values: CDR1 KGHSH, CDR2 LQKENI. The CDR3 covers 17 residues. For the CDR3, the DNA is TGTGCCAGCTCACTGGACAGGGGGTGGTATGACAATCAGCCCCAGCATTTT. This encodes CASSLDRGWYDNQPQHF.

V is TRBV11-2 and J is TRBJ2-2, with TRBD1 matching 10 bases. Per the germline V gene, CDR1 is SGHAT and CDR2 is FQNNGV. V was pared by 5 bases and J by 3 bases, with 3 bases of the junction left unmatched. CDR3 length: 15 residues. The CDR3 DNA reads TGTGCCAGCAGCCTCGGGACAGGGGACACCGGGGAGCTGTTTTTT. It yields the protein CASSLGTGDTGELFF.

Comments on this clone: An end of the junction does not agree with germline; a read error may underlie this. The CDR3, as DNA: TGCAGTGCTAGCTCCTTCGAGCAGTACTTC. It specifies CSASSFEQYF. The chain is built from TRBV20-1 and TRBJ2-7, with D uncertain. The germline CDR1 and CDR2 sequences are DFQATT and SNEGSKA (reference sequence). This CDR3 contains 10 residues.

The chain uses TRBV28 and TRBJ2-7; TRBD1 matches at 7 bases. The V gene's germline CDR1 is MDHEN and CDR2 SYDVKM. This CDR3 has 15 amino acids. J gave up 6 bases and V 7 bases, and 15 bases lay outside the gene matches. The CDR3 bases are TGTGCCAGCACCCCTCGACAGGGCGGACTCGGCGAGCAGTACTTC. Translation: CASTPRQGGLGEQYF.

For the CDR3, the DNA is TGTGCCAGCAGTCCCGGGACAGGTATGAACACTGAAGCTTTCTTT. Amino acids: CASSPGTGMNTEAFF. The chain couples TRBV27 to TRBJ1-1, with TRBD1 matching over 8 bases. The CDR3 has 15 residues. Germline CDR1 and CDR2: MNHEY and SMNVEV (reference sequence). J was trimmed by 0 bases and V by 5 bases; bases with no gene match: 5.

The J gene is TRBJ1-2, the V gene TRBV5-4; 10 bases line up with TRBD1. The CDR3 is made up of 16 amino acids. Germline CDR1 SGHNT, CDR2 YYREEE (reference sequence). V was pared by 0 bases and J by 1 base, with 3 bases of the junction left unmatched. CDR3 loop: CASSLGGDRGNYGYTF. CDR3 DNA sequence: TGTGCCAGCAGCTTGGGGGGGGACAGGGGTAACTATGGCTACACCTTC.

The CDR3 DNA follows: TGTGCCAGCAGCTTGGACAGTACCCAAGAGACCCAGTACTTC. This sequence encodes CASSLDSTQETQYF. The chain recombines TRBV5-5 with TRBJ2-5; no clear D. The V end was cut by 0 bases, the J end by 1 base, with 7 bases between. The CDR3 totals 14 residues. The germline gives CDR1 SGHKS, CDR2 YYEKEE (reference sequence).

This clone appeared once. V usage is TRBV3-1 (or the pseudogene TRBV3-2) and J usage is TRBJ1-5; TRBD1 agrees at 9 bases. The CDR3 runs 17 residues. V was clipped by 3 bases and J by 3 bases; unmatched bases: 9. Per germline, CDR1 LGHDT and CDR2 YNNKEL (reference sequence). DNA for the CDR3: TGTGCCAGCAGCCATGGGGGACAGGGAGCGTTCAATCAGCCCCAGCATTTT. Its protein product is CASSHGGQGAFNQPQHF.

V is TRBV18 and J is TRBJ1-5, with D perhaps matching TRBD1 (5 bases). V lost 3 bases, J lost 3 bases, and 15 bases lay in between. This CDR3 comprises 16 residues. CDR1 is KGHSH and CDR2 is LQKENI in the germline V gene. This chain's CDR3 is CASSPPTGGDNQPQHF. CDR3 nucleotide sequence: TGTGCCAGCTCACCCCCCACTGGAGGGGACAATCAGCCCCAGCATTTT. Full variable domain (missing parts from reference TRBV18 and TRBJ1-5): NAGVMQNPRHLVRRRGQEARLRCSPMKGHSHVYWYRQLPEEGLKFMVYLQKENIIDESGMPKERFSAEFPKEGPSILRIQQVVRGDSAAYFCASSPPTGGDNQPQHFGDGTRLSIL.

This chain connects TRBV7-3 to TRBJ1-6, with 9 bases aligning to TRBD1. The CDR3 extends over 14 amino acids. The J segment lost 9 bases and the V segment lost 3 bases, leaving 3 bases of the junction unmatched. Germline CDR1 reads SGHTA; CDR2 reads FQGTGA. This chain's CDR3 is CASSFDRGSSPLHF. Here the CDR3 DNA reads TGTGCCAGCAGCTTTGACAGGGGGTCTTCACCCCTCCACTTT.

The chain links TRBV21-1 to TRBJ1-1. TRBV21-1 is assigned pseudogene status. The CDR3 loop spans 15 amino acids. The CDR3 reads CASSKAGGAGTEAFF. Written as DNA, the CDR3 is TGTGCCAGCAGCAAAGCGGGGGGGGCAGGGACTGAAGCTTTCTTT.

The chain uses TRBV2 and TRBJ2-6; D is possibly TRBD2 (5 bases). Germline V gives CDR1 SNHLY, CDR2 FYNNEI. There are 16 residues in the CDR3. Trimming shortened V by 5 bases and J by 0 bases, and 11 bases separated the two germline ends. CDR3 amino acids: CASSPGFFSGANVLTF. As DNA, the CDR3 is TGTGCCAGCAGTCCGGGATTTTTCTCTGGGGCCAACGTCCTGACTTTC.

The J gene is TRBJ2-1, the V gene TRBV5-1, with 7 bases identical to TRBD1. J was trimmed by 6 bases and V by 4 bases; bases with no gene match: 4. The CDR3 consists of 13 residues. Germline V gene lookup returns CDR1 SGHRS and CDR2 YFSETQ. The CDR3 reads CASSMGTVNEQFF. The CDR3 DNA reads TGCGCCAGCAGCATGGGGACAGTCAATGAGCAGTTCTTC. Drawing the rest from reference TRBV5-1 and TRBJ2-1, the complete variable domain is KAGVTQTPRYLIKTRGQQVTLSCSPISGHRSVSWYQQTPGQGLQFLFEYFSETQRNKGNFPGRFSGRQFSNSRSEMNVSTLELGDSALYLCASSMGTVNEQFFGPGTRLTVL.

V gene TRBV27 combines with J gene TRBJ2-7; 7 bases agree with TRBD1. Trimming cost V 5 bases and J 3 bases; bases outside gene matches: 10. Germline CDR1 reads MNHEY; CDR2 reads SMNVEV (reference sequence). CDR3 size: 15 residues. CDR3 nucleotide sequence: TGTGCCAGCAGTCCCAGCGACAGGGCAGGCTACGAGCAGTACTTC. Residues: CASSPSDRAGYEQYF.

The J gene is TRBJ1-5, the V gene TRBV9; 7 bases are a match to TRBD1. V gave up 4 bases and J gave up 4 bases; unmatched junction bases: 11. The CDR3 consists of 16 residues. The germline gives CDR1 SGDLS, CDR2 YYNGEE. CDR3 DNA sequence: TGTGCCAGCAGCCTCTTGCCGGGACAGCAGAATCAGCCCCAGCATTTT. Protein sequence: CASSLLPGQQNQPQHF.

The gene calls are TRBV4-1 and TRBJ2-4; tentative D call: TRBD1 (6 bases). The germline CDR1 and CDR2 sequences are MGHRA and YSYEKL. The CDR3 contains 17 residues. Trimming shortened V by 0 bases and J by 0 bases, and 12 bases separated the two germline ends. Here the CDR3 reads CASSQEYRERAKNIQYF. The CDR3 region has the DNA TGCGCCAGCAGCCAAGAATACAGGGAAAGAGCCAAAAACATTCAGTACTTC.

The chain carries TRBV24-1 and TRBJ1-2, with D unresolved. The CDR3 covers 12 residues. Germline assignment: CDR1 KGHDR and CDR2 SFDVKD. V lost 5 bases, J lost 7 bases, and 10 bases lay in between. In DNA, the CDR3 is TGTGCCACCAGTGTGGAGGGTTCTGGCTACACCTTC. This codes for CATSVEGSGYTF.

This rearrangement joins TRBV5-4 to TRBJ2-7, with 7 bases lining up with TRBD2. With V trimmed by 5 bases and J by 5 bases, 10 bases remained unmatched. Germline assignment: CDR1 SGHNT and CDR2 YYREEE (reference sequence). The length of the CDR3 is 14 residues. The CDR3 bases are TGTGCCAGCAGTTGGAGCGGGATAGGCAACGAGCAGTACTTC. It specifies CASSWSGIGNEQYF.